The T cell receptor beta chain described here comes from a study of blood T cell repertoires in COVID-19. Study-wide context: Acute and convalescent COVID-19 specimens originated in the United States, Italy and Spain. Sources were T cells, B-cell-depleted T cells, or PBMCs; the material itself was cDNA or gDNA.

V lost 4 bases, J lost 1 base, and 13 bases lay in between. CDR3 size: 15 residues. Source study methods: Amplification of reference gene primers was used by the study to estimate nucleated cell counts. The assay was immunoSEQ multiplex PCR, and TCRdb's table has in-frame clones only and misses some. The DNA gave D and trimming, while V, J and clone size come from that table. The table has 140,000 to 150,000 clones, nearly 90% seen once; the top ten hold 1.5% to 2%. Material: peripheral blood. The V gene is TRBV5-3, the J gene TRBJ2-3; tentative D call: TRBD2 (5 bases). TRBV5-3 is known as an ORF, though its function is uncertain. The clonotype originates from a man aged 65-85 years with acute or convalescent COVID-19. DNA for the CDR3: TGTGCCAGAAGCCGGGGAGTTCTTTGCACAGATACGCAGTATTTT. Encoded protein: CARSRGVLCTDTQYF.